What follows are 4 T cell receptor gamma chains derived from one specimen sequenced in a study of Vδ1+ human thymocytes. Study-wide points: Highly polyclonal TRG and TRD repertoires with Gaussian CDR3 length distributions appeared in thymus.

Extracted RNA was reverse transcribed into cDNA. Pooled V-gene forward primers with one constant-region reverse primer generated the CDR3 amplicons by multiplex PCR. TCRdb called clones from the multiplex PCR reads again using CATT. In the table there are approximately 8,700 gamma-chain clones, approximately 55% of which are singletons. These receptors' antigens are unknown. The sample taken for sequencing was Vdelta1+ gamma-delta thymocytes from the thymus. Stated subset: FACS-sorted CD3+ TCRalphabeta- TCRVdelta1+ TCRVdelta2- thymocytes. These receptors were collected from a girl under two years old who had congenital heart surgery.

The chain recombines TRGV3 with TRGJ1 or TRGJ2. TCRdb does not report a J gene; here it was assigned by matching the DNA to germline references. CDR1 is VTNTFY, CDR2 YDVSTARD, per germline (reference sequence). V shed 6 bases, J shed 5 bases, and the junction held 13 bases outside the gene matches. This CDR3 spans 14 amino acids. The CDR3 here is CATWTSWLDYKKLF. Written as DNA, the CDR3 is TGTGCCACCTGGACGTCGTGGCTAGATTATAAGAAACTCTTT.

The J gene is TRGJ1 or TRGJ2, the V gene TRGV9. V was pared by 0 bases and J by 12 bases, with 8 bases of the junction left unmatched. Per the germline V gene, CDR1 is GITISATS and CDR2 is ISYDGTV (reference sequence). The CDR3 is made up of 12 amino acids. CDR3 coding DNA: TGTGCCTTGTGGGAGGTGCCCCAGAGGAAACTCTTT. Its translation: CALWEVPQRKLF.

The V and J genes are TRGV2 and TRGJ1 or TRGJ2. The J gene was not available in TCRdb and was assigned here by matching the DNA to germline segments. The V and J ends lost 0 bases and 8 bases, in that order; junction bases with no gene match: 7. Germline loops: CDR1 EGSNGY, CDR2 YDSYNSKV. This CDR3 comprises 13 residues. The DNA for the CDR3 is TGTGCCACCTGGGACGGGCCTTCGGATAAGAAACTCTTT. This sequence encodes CATWDGPSDKKLF.

V usage is TRGV9 and J usage is TRGJ1 or TRGJ2. This CDR3 contains 13 residues. Germline V gene data show CDR1 as GITISATS and CDR2 as ISYDGTV (reference sequence). The junction had 4 bases not matched to a gene; V was cut back by 2 bases and J by 3 bases. The CDR3 coding sequence is TGTGCCTTGTGGGAGGCAACTTATTATAAGAAACTCTTT. This codes for CALWEATYYKKLF.